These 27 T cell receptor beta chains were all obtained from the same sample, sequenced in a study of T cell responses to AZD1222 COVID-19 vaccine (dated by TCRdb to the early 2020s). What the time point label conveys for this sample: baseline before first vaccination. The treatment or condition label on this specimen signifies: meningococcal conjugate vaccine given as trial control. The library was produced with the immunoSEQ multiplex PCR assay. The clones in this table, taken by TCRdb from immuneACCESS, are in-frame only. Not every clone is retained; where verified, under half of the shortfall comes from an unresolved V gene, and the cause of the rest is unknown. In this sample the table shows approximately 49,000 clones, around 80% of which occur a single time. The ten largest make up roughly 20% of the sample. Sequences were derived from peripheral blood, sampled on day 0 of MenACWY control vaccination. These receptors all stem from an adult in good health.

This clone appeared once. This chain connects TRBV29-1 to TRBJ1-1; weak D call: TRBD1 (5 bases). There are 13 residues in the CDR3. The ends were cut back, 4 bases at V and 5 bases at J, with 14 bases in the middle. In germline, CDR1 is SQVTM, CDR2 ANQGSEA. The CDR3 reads CSVGAGILTEAFF. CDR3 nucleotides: TGCAGCGTTGGGGCAGGGATCTTGACTGAAGCTTTCTTT.

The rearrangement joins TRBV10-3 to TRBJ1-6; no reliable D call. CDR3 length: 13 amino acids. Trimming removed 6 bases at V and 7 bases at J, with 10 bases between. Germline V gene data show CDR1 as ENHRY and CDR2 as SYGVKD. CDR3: CAIRGEANSPLHF. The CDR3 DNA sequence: TGTGCCATCAGAGGTGAAGCCAATTCACCCCTCCACTTT.

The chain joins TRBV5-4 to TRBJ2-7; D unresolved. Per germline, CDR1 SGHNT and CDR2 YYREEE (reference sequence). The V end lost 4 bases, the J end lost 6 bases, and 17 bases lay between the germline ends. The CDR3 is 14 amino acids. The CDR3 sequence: CASSPYGRHPEQYV. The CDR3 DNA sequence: TGTGCCAGCAGCCCCTACGGCCGGCACCCCGAGCAGTACGTC.

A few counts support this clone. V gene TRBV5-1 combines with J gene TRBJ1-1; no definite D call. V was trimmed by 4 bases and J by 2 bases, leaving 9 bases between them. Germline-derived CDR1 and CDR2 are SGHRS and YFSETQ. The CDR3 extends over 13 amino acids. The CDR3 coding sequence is TGCGCCAGCAGCGCCAGCCTAAACACTGAAGCTTTCTTT. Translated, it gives CASSASLNTEAFF.

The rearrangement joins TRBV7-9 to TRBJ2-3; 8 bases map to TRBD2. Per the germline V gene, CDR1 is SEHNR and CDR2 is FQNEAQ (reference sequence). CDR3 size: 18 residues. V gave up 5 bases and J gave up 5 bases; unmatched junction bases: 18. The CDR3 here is CASSPKGGGPLIGDTQYF. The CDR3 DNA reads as TGTGCCAGCAGCCCCAAAGGCGGGGGGCCCCTAATCGGAGATACGCAGTATTTT.

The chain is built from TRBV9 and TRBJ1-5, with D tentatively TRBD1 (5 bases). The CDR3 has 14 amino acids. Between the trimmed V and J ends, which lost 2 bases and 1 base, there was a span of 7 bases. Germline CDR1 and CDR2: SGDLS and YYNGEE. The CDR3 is CASSVQGSNQPQHF. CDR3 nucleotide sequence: TGTGCCAGCAGCGTTCAGGGAAGCAATCAGCCCCAGCATTTT.

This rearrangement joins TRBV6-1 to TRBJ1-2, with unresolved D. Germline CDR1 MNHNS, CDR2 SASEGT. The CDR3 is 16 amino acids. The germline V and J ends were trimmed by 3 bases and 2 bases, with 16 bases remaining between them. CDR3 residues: CASSDFYDGSNYGYTF. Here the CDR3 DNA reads TGTGCCAGCAGTGATTTTTACGACGGATCCAACTATGGCTACACCTTC.

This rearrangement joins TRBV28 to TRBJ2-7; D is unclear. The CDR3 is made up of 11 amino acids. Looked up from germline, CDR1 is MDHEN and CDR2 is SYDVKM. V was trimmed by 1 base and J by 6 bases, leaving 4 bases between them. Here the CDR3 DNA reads TGTGCCAGCAGTTTATCGTCCGAGCAGTACTTC. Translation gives CASSLSSEQYF.

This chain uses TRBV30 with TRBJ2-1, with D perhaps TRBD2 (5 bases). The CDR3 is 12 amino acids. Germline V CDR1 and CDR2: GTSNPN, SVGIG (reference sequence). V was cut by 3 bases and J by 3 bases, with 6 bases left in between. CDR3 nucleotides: TGTGCCTGGAGCGGGAACTACAATGAGCAGTTCTTC. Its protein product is CAWSGNYNEQFF. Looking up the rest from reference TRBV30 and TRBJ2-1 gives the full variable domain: SQTIHQWPATLVQPVGSPLSLECTVEGTSNPNLYWYRQAAGRGLQLLFYSVGIGQISSEVPQNLSASRPQDRQFILSSKKLLLSDSGFYLCAWSGNYNEQFFGPGTRLTVL.

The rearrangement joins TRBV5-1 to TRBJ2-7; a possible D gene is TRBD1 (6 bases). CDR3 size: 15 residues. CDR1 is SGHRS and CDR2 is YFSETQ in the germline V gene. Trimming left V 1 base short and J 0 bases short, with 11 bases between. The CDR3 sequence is CASSLMRGSSYEQYF. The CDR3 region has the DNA TGCGCCAGCAGCTTGATGAGGGGGAGCTCCTACGAGCAGTACTTC.

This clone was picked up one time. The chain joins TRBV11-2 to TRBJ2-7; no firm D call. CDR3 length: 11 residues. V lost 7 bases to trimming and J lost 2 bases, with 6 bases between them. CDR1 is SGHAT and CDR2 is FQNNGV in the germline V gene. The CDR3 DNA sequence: TGTGCCAGCACAGTGGCCTACGAGCAGTACTTC. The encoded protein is CASTVAYEQYF. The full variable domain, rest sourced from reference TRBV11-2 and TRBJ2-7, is EAGVAQSPRYKIIEKRQSVAFWCNPISGHATLYWYQQILGQGPKLLIQFQNNGVVDDSQLPKDRFSAERLKGVDSTLKIQPAKLEDSAVYLCASTVAYEQYFGPGTRLTVT.

The CDR3 bases are TGTGCCAGCAGTGAAGGGGGGGAACTCAATCAGCCCCAGCATTTT. This gives the protein CASSEGGELNQPQHF. The chain combines TRBV6-1 with TRBJ1-5; a weak D match, TRBD1 (5 bases). This CDR3 has 15 amino acids. Per the germline V gene, CDR1 is MNHNS and CDR2 is SASEGT. V was cut by 1 base and J by 3 bases, with 10 bases left in between.

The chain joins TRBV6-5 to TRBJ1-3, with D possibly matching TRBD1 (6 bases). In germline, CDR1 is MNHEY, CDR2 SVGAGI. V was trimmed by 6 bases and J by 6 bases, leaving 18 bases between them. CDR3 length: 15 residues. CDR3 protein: CASSPSLAGANTIYF. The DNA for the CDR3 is TGTGCCAGCAGCCCCTCCCTTGCAGGGGCAAACACCATATATTTT.

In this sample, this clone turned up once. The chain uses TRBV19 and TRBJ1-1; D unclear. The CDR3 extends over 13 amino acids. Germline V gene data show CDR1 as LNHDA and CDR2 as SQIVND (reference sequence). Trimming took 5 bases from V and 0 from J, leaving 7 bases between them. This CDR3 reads CASSREMNTEAFF. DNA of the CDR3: TGTGCCAGTAGTCGAGAGATGAACACTGAAGCTTTCTTT.

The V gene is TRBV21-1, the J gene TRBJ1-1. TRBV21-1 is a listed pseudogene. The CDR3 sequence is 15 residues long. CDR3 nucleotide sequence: TGTGCCAGCAGCAACTTTGTCCCAGCTAAAACTGAAGCTTTCTTT. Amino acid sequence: CASSNFVPAKTEAFF.

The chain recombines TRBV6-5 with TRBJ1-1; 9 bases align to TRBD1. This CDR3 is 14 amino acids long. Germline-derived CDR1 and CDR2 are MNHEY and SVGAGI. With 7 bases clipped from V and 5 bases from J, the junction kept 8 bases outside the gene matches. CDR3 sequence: CASTRTGGKTEAFF. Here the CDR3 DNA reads TGTGCCAGCACTAGAACAGGGGGCAAGACTGAAGCTTTCTTT.

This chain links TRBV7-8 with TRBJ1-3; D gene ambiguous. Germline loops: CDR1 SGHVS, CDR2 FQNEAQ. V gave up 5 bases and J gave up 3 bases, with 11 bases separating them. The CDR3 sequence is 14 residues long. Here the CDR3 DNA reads TGTGCCAGCAGCCTTAGAGGTAGTGGAAACACCATATATTTT. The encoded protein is CASSLRGSGNTIYF.

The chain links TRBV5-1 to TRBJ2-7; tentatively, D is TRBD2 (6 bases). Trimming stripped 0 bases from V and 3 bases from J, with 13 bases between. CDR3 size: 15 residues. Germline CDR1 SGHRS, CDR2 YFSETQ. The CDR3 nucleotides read TGCGCCAGCAGCTTGGGTAGCGGAGCCTACTACGAGCAGTACTTC. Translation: CASSLGSGAYYEQYF.

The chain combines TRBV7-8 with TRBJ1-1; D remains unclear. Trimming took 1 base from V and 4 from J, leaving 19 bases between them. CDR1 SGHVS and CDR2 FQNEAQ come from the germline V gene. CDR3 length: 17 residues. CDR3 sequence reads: CASSLGRFLKEGTEAFF. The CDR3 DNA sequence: TGTGCCAGCAGCTTAGGGCGGTTTTTGAAGGAGGGCACTGAAGCTTTCTTT.

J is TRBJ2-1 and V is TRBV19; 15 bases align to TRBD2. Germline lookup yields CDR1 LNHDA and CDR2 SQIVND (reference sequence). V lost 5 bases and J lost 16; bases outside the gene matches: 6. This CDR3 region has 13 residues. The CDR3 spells CASSWTSGGAGFF. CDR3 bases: TGTGCCAGTAGTTGGACTAGCGGGGGGGCCGGATTCTTC.

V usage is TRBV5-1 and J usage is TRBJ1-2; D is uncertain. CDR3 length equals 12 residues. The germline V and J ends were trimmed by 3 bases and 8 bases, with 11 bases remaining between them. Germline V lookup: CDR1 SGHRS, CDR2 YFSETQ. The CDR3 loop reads CASSYADWGYTF. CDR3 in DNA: TGCGCCAGCAGCTACGCTGATTGGGGCTACACCTTC.

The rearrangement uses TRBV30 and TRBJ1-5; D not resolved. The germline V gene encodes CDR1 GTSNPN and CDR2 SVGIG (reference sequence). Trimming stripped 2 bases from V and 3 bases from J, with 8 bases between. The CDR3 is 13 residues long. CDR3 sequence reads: CAWSPQNNQPQHF. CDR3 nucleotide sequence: TGTGCCTGGAGTCCTCAAAACAATCAGCCCCAGCATTTT.

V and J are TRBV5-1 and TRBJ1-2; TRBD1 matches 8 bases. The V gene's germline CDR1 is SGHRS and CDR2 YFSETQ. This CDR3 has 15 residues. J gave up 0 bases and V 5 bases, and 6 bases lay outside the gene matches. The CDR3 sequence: CASRTGAYSNYGYTF. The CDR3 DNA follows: TGCGCCAGCAGGACAGGGGCCTATTCTAACTATGGCTACACCTTC. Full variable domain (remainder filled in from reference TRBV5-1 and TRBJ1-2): KAGVTQTPRYLIKTRGQQVTLSCSPISGHRSVSWYQQTPGQGLQFLFEYFSETQRNKGNFPGRFSGRQFSNSRSEMNVSTLELGDSALYLCASRTGAYSNYGYTFGSGTRLTVV.

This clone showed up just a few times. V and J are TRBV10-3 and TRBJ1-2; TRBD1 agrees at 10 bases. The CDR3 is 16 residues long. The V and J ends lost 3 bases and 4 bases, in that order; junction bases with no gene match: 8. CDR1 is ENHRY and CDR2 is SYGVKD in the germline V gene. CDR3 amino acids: CAISEKGTGERYGYTF. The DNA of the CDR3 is TGTGCCATCAGTGAAAAGGGGACAGGGGAGCGCTATGGCTACACCTTC.

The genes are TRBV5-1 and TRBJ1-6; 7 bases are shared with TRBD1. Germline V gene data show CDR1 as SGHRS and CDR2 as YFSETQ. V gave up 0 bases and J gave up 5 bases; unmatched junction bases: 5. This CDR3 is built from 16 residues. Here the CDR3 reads CASSLAPTGNNSPLHF. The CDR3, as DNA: TGCGCCAGCAGCTTGGCCCCGACAGGGAATAATTCACCCCTCCACTTT.

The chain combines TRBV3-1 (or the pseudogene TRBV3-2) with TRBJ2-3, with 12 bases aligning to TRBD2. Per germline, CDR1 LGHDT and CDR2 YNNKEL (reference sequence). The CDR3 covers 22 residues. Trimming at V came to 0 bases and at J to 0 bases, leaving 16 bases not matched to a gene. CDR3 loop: CASSQELASGRASFSSTDTQYF. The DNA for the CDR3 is TGTGCCAGCAGCCAAGAACTTGCTAGCGGGAGGGCCTCGTTCTCTAGCACAGATACGCAGTATTTT.

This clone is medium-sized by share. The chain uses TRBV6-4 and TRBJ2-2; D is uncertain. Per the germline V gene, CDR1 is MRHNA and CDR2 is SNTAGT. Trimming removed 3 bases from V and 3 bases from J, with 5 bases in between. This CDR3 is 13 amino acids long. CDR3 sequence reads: CASSETYTGELFF. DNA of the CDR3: TGTGCCAGCAGTGAAACTTACACCGGGGAGCTGTTTTTT.